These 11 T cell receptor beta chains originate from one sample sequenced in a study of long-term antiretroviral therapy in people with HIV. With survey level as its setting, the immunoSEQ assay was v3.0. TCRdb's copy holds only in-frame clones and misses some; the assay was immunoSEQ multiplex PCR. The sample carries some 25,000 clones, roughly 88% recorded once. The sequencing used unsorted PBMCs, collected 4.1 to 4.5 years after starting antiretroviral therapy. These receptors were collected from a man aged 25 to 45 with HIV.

The CDR3 sequence is CASSLEGGAGTEAFF. The CDR3 bases are TGTGCCAGCAGCTTAGAGGGGGGGGCAGGGACTGAAGCTTTCTTT. This sequence joins TRBV7-9 and TRBJ1-1; D perhaps matches TRBD1 (6 bases). From germline, CDR1 is SEHNR and CDR2 FQNEAQ (reference sequence). The CDR3 extends over 15 amino acids. Trimming left V 1 base short and J 5 bases short, with 14 bases between.

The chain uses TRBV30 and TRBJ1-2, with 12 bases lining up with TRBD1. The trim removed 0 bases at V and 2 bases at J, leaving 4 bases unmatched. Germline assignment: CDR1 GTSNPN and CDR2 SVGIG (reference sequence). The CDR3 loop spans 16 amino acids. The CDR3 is CAWSVLGTGGNYGYTF. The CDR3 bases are TGTGCCTGGAGTGTGCTCGGGACAGGGGGCAACTATGGCTACACCTTC.

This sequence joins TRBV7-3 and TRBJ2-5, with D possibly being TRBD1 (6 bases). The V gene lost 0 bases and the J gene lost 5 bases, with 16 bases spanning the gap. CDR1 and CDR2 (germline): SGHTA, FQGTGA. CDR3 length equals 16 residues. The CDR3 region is CASSLTGPGAGETQYF. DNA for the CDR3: TGTGCCAGCAGCTTAACCGGGCCAGGGGCAGGGGAGACCCAGTACTTC.

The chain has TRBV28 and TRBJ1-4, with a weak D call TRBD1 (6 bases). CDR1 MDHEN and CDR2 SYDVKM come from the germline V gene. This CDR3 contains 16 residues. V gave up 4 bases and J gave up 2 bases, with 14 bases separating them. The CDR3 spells CASSSPRGLTNEKLFF. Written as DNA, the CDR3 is TGTGCCAGCAGTTCGCCCAGGGGATTGACTAATGAAAAACTGTTTTTT.

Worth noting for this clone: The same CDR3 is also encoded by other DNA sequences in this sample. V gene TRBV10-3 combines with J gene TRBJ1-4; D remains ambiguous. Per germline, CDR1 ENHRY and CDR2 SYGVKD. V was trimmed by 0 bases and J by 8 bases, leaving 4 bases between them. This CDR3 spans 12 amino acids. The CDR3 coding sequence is TGTGCCATCAGTGAGTCTGTCGAAAAACTGTTTTTT. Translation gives CAISESVEKLFF.

The CDR3 sequence is CAWRWDTEAFF. The CDR3, as DNA: TGTGCCTGGAGATGGGACACTGAAGCTTTCTTT. The J gene is TRBJ1-1, the V gene TRBV30; unclear D gene. The germline V and J ends were trimmed by 3 bases and 3 bases, with 5 bases remaining between them. The CDR3 consists of 11 residues. Germline V gene data show CDR1 as GTSNPN and CDR2 as SVGIG (reference sequence).

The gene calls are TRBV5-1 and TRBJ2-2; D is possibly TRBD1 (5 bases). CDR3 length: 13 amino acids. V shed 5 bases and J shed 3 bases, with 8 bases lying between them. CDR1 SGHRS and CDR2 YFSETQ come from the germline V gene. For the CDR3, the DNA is TGCGCCAGCAGTGGCAGGGACACCGGGGAGCTGTTTTTT. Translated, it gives CASSGRDTGELFF.

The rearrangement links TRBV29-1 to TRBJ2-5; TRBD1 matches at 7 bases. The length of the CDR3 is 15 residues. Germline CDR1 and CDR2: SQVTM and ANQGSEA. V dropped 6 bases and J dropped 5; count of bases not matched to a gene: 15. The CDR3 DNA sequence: TGCAGCGTGAACATACGACAGGGCTTGGGGGAGACCCAGTACTTC. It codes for CSVNIRQGLGETQYF. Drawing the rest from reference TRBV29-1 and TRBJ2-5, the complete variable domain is SAVISQKPSRDICQRGTSLTIQCQVDSQVTMMFWYRQQPGQSLTLIATANQGSEATYESGFVIDKFPISRPNLTFSTLTVSNMSPEDSSIYLCSVNIRQGLGETQYFGPGTRLLVL.

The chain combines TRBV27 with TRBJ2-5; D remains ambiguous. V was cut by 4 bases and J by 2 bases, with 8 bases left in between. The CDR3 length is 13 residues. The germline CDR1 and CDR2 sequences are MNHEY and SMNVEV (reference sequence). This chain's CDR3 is CASSSDTQETQYF. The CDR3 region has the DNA TGTGCCAGCAGTTCCGACACACAAGAGACCCAGTACTTC.

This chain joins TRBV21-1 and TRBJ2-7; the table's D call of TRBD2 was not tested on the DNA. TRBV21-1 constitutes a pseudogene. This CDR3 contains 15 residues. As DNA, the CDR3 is TGTGCCAGCAGCAAAGGACTAGCGGTTGGGGGGGAGCAGTACTTC. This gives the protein CASSKGLAVGGEQYF.

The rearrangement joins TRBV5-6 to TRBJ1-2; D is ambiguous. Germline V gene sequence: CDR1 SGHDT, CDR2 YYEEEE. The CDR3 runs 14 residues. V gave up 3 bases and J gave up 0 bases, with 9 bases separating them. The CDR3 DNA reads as TGTGCCAGCAGCTCCTACATAGCTAACTATGGCTACACCTTC. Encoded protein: CASSSYIANYGYTF.